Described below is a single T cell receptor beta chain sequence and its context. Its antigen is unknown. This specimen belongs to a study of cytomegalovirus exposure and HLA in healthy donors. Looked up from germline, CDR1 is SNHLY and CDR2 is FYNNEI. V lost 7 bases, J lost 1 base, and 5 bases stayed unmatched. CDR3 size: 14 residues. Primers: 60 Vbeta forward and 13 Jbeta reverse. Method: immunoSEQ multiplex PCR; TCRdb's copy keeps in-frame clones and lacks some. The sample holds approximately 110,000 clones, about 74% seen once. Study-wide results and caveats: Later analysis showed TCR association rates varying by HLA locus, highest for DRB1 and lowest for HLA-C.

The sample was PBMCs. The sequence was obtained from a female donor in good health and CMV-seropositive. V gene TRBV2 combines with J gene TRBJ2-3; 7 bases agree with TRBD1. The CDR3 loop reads CASTQTGGTDTQYF. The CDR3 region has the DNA TGTGCCAGCACCCAAACAGGGGGCACAGATACGCAGTATTTT.